The rows below give T cell receptor beta chains drawn from one sample of a study of T-cell reconstitution after alpha-beta-depleted transplantation in children. One entry per CDR3 protein, called by TCRdb with MiXCR from the PCR reads. The table has a few hundred thousand distinct CDR3 sequences, 10% seen once. Sequenced here: PBMCs from the stem cell graft donor, sampled from the stem cell graft. These receptors all come from a human donor who donated a stem cell graft to a child with acute lymphoblastic leukemia. The CDR3 runs from the conserved cysteine through the conserved F or W. Each record gives: J gene, V gene, clone size, D gene, CDR3 DNA, CDR3 protein. A D gene is named only where the DNA matches it firmly. Clone size is given for some rows only: seen once, a few or many times, or a class if the clone is expanded.

>TRBJ2-7|TRBV6-2/TRBV6-3|few|-
TGTGCCAGCACGCGCCCGATTGAAACCTACGAGCAGTACTTC
CASTRPIETYEQYF
>TRBJ1-5|TRBV6-5|many|TRBD1
TGTGCCAGCACCCCGACAGGGTTGGGCAATCAGCCCCAGCATTTT
CASTPTGLGNQPQHF
>TRBJ1-2|TRBV12-3/TRBV12-4|few|-
TGTGCCAGCACCCTCCTCGTCGGCGTCATCTATGGCTACACCTTC
CASTLLVGVIYGYTF
>TRBJ2-3|TRBV6-2/TRBV6-3|few|-
TGTGCCAGCAGTTCACCAGGACTGAGCACAGATACGCAGTATTTT
CASSSPGLSTDTQYF
>TRBJ2-1|TRBV5-1|-|TRBD2
TGCGCCAGCAGCTTGGCCGGAGCGGGAGGGCTGGATGAGCAGTTCTTC
CASSLAGAGGLDEQFF
>TRBJ2-7|TRBV28|many|TRBD2
TGTGCCAGCACTAGCGGGAGCTCCTCCTACGAGCAGTACTTC
CASTSGSSSYEQYF
>TRBJ1-1|TRBV20-1|-|-
TGCAGTGCTAGCACCGGGATGAACACTGAAGCTTTCTTT
CSASTGMNTEAFF
>TRBJ1-3|TRBV20-1|few|-
TGCAGTGCTAGAGACCAGGGTGTCCCTGGAAACACCATATATTTT
CSARDQGVPGNTIYF
>TRBJ2-1|TRBV29-1|few|TRBD1
TGCAGCGTTGTAGACGGGACAGGATACAATGAGCAGTTCTTC
CSVVDGTGYNEQFF
>TRBJ1-1|TRBV7-9|few|-
TGTGCCAGCAGCGTCGATAATGAAGCTTTCTTT
CASSVDNEAFF
>TRBJ2-6|TRBV6-1|few|-
TGTGCCAGCACCCGAGGAAGAGCCTCTGGGGCCAACGTCCTGACTTTC
CASTRGRASGANVLTF
>TRBJ2-7|TRBV7-9|many|-
TGTGCCAGCACCAACCTGGGGGCGGGGAGCTCCTACGAGCAGTACTTC
CASTNLGAGSSYEQYF
>TRBJ2-5|TRBV7-9|few|TRBD2
TGTGCCAGCAGCTTGGACGGGAGGGCCGAAGAGACCCAGTACTTC
CASSLDGRAEETQYF
>TRBJ2-1|TRBV5-1|few|TRBD2
TGCGCCAGCAGCCCCGGACTAGCGGGAGAAACCTACAATGAGCAGTTCTTC
CASSPGLAGETYNEQFF
>TRBJ2-1|TRBV20-1|-|-
TGCAGTGCTAGAGAGTGGGGCAGCTCCTACAATGAGCAGTTCTTC
CSAREWGSSYNEQFF
>TRBJ2-3|TRBV29-1|-|TRBD2
TGCAGCGCCCCAATTGCGGGGGGTTCGGGATTGATTGCAGATACGCAGTATTTT
CSAPIAGGSGLIADTQYF
>TRBJ2-3|TRBV6-2/TRBV6-3|-|TRBD2
TGTGCCAGCAGTGCCACTAGCGGTTTACGCACAGATACGCAGTATTTT
CASSATSGLRTDTQYF
>TRBJ2-5|TRBV29-1|few|-
TGCAGCGTTGAACTGATAGGCCTAGCTTTGAAGACCCAGTACTTC
CSVELIGLALKTQYF
>TRBJ2-2|TRBV7-2|-|TRBD2
TGTGCCAGCAGCTTACCTGGACTAGCGGGAGTTATCCGGGAGCTGTTTTTT
CASSLPGLAGVIRELFF
>TRBJ1-5|TRBV7-8|many|-
TGTGCCAGCAGCCCGGACCTCAATCAGCCCCAGCATTTT
CASSPDLNQPQHF
>TRBJ2-3|TRBV4-2|-|TRBD2
TGTGCCAGCAGCCCCTCCCGGGGTAGCGGGGATACAGATACGCAGTATTTT
CASSPSRGSGDTDTQYF
>TRBJ1-2|TRBV6-5|-|-
TGTGCCAGCAGTTACAATGAGAGAAACTATGGCTACACCTTC
CASSYNERNYGYTF
>TRBJ2-1|TRBV20-1|many|TRBD2
TGCAGTGCCACGGGACTAGCGGGAATAAATGAGCAGTTCTTC
CSATGLAGINEQFF
>TRBJ2-2|TRBV7-8|few|-
TGTGCCAGCAGCTTAGACCTCTTCTTGAACACCGGGGAGCTGTTTTTT
CASSLDLFLNTGELFF
>TRBJ2-7|TRBV3-1|-|TRBD2
TGTGCCAGCAGCGCGCTAGCGGGAACCTACGAGCAGTACTTC
CASSALAGTYEQYF
>TRBJ2-4|TRBV7-9|-|TRBD1
TGTGCCAGCAGCTTTGGACAGGGAAACATTCAGTACTTC
CASSFGQGNIQYF
>TRBJ2-7|TRBV4-2|-|-
TGTGCCAGCAGCCAAGGCTCGGGGAGCGTAGTCGAGCAGTACTTC
CASSQGSGSVVEQYF
>TRBJ1-1|TRBV20-1|many|-
TGCAGTGCTAGAGTGAGGGCTGGGACTGAAGCTTTCTTT
CSARVRAGTEAFF
>TRBJ2-7|TRBV20-1|many|-
TGCAGTGCTAGAGACCGCGCCTACGAGCAGTACTTC
CSARDRAYEQYF
>TRBJ2-3|TRBV19|few|-
TGTGCCAGCACCCCCACGGGGCTCCTCACAGATACGCAGTATTTT
CASTPTGLLTDTQYF
>TRBJ2-2|TRBV12-3/TRBV12-4|-|TRBD1
TGTGCCAGCAGTTTCCTACAGGGGCGGGACACCGGGGAGCTGTTTTTT
CASSFLQGRDTGELFF
>TRBJ2-7|TRBV20-1|-|-
TGCAGTGCTAGAGCCGATAGCGCTTCGTACGAGCAGTACTTC
CSARADSASYEQYF
>TRBJ1-6|TRBV10-3|many|TRBD1
TGTGCCAGCAGGGGGACAGGGGGAAATTCACCCCTCCACTTT
CASRGTGGNSPLHF
>TRBJ2-1|TRBV4-3|many|TRBD2
TGCGCCAGCAGCCAATTCCTAGCGGGGAGCTCCTACAATGAGCAGTTCTTC
CASSQFLAGSSYNEQFF
>TRBJ1-2|TRBV5-1|many|TRBD1
TGCGCCAGCAGCCCTGGGACAGGCCGCTATGGCTACACCTTC
CASSPGTGRYGYTF
>TRBJ1-2|TRBV20-1|-|-
TGCAGTGCCCCCCGGACAACCCATGGCTACACCTTC
CSAPRTTHGYTF
>TRBJ2-1|TRBV18|many|TRBD2
TGTGCCAGCTCACCAACTAGCGCCTTATACAATGAGCAGTTCTTC
CASSPTSALYNEQFF
>TRBJ2-1|TRBV4-1|many|-
TGCGCCAGCAGCCAGGGATGGACGGACTACAATGAGCAGTTCTTC
CASSQGWTDYNEQFF
>TRBJ1-6|TRBV27|-|-
TGTGCCAGCAGTTTATGGACAAGGGGGAGACAGTCTGCCTCACCCCTCCACTTT
CASSLWTRGRQSASPLHF
>TRBJ1-5|TRBV6-1|-|-
TGTGCCAGCAGTGAAGCGGGGGCCGCCATCAAGCCCCAGCATTTT
CASSEAGAAIKPQHF
>TRBJ1-5|TRBV5-5|few|-
TGTGCCAGCAGCTGGTGGGGGGATCAGCCCCAGCATTTT
CASSWWGDQPQHF
>TRBJ2-1|TRBV7-2|-|-
TGTGCCAGCGGCCTCCTCCAGGGGAGAAGGTTCTTC
CASGLLQGRRFF
>TRBJ2-7|TRBV3-1|-|-
TGTGCCAGCAGCCAAGTACTCCGGAGGGCCTACGAGCAGTACTTC
CASSQVLRRAYEQYF
>TRBJ2-2|TRBV7-9|many|TRBD2
TGTGCCAGCCCAGACTGGACTAGCGACGGGGAGCTGTTTTTT
CASPDWTSDGELFF
>TRBJ2-3|TRBV5-1|-|-
TGCGCCAGCGGACCTTACCTCCAGGGGAGCACAGATACGCAGTATTTT
CASGPYLQGSTDTQYF
>TRBJ1-2|TRBV7-9|-|-
TGTGCCAGCAGCTTAGGAGTCAGTCCTTACACCTTC
CASSLGVSPYTF
>TRBJ2-1|TRBV15|many|-
TGTGCCACCAGCAGATCCGCACCTGGTAGTGAGCAGTTCTTC
CATSRSAPGSEQFF